This record looks at one T cell receptor beta chain sequence and its context. Libraries were prepared by immunoSEQ multiplex PCR; TCRdb keeps only in-frame clonotypes and omits some of them. The data show 130,000 to 150,000 clones, with 85% to 95% seen just once and 12% to 15% held by the top ten. The data derive from a study of control samples from healthy donors and cancer patients. The CDR3 consists of 18 residues. From germline, CDR1 is MNHEY and CDR2 SMNVEV (reference sequence). V lost 5 bases to trimming and J lost 2 bases; unmatched junction nucleotides: 13. The sample was PBMCs. This TCR came from a man aged 60-69 years with colorectal cancer. The chain uses TRBV27 and TRBJ2-3; TRBD2 aligns across 10 bases. The chain's CDR3 is CASSLLPIAGGFTDTQYF. The CDR3 DNA reads TGTGCCAGCAGTCTCCTACCAATAGCGGGGGGTTTCACAGATACGCAGTATTTT.